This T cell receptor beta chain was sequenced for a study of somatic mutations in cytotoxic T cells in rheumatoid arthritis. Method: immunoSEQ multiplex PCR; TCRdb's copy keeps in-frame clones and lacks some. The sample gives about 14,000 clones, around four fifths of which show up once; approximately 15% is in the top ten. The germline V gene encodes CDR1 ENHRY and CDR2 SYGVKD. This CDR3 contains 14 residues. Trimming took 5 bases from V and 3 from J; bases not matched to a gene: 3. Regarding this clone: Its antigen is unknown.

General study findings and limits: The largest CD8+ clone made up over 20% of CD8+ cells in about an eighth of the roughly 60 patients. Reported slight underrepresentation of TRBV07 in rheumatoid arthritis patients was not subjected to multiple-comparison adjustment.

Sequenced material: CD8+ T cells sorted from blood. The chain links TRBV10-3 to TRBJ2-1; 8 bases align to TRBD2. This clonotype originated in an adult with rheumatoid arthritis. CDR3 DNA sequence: TGTGCCATCAGTCGGACTAGCCGCTACAATGAGCAGTTCTTC. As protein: CAISRTSRYNEQFF.